This entry lists 2 T cell receptor beta chains sequenced from one sample in a study of CD8+ T cells in alopecia areata. RNA, once extracted, was reverse transcribed into cDNA for use as the sequencing template. Assay: immunoSEQ multiplex PCR; the TCRdb copy retains only in-frame clones and omits some. The sample consists of over 200,000 clones, 57% of them appearing once. Sequenced here: CD4+ T cells sorted from blood, sampled at week 0. These receptor sequences come from a human donor with alopecia areata.

This clone was detected once. The chain has TRBV20-1 and TRBJ2-7; the D is unclear. The CDR3 is 11 residues long. With 3 bases removed from V and 3 bases from J, the gap between germline ends came to 6 bases. Germline lookup yields CDR1 DFQATT and CDR2 SNEGSKA (reference sequence). In DNA form, the CDR3 reads TGCAGTGCTAGCATGGGCTACGAGCAGTACTTC. It encodes CSASMGYEQYF.

The V gene is TRBV7-9, the J gene TRBJ2-1; 10 bases match TRBD1. This CDR3 contains 16 residues. Losses at the gene ends were 5 bases for V and 6 bases for J; bases not matched to a gene: 10. Germline V gives CDR1 SEHNR, CDR2 FQNEAQ (reference sequence). Here the CDR3 reads CASSPPGQGGRNEQFF. As DNA, the CDR3 is TGTGCCAGCAGCCCTCCAGGACAGGGGGGCCGCAATGAGCAGTTCTTC.